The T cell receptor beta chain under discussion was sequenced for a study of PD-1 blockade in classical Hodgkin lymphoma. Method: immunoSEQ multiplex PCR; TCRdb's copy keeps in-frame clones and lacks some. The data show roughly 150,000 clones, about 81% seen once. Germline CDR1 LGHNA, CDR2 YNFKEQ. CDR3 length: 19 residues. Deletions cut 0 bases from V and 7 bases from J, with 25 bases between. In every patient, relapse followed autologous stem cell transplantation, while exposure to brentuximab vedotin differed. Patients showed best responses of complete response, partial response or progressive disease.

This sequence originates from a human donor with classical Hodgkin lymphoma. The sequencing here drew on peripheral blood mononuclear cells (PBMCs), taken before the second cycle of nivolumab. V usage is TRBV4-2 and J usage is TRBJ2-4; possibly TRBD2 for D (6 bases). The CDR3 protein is CASSQDLGLSQAVSNIQYF. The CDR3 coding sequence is TGTGCCAGCAGCCAAGATCTAGGACTATCGCAGGCGGTCTCTAACATTCAGTACTTC.